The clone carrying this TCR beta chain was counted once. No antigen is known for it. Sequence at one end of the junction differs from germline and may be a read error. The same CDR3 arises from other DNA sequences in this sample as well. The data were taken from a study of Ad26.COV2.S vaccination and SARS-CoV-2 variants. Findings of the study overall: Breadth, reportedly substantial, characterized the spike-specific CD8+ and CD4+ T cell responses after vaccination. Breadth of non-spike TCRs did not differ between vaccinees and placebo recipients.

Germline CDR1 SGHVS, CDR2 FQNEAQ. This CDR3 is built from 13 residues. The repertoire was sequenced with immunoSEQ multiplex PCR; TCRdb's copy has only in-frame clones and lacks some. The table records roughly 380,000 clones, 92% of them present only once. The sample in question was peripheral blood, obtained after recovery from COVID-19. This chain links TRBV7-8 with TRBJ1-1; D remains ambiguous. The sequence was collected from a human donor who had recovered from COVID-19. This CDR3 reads CASSLQRGTEAFF. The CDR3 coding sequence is TGCGCCAGCAGCCTTCAGCGTGGGACTGAAGCTTTCTTT.